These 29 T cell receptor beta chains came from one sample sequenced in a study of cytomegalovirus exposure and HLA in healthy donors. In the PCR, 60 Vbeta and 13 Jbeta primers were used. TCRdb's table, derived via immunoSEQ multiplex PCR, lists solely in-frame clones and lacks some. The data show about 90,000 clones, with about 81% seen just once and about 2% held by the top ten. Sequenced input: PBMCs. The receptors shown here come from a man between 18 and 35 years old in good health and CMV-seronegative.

The CDR3 DNA reads as TGTGCCAGCAGAAATACAGGGAGCTATGGCTACACCTTC. Protein: CASRNTGSYGYTF. This sequence joins TRBV11-2 and TRBJ1-2, with D possibly matching TRBD1 (6 bases). This CDR3 has 13 amino acids. Germline loops: CDR1 SGHAT, CDR2 FQNNGV. The V end lost 6 bases, the J end lost 4 bases, and 12 bases lay between the germline ends.

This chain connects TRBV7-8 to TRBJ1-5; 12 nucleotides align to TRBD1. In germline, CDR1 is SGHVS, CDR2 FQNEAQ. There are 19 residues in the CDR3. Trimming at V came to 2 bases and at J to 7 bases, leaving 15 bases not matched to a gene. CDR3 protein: CASSLPNRDRGLLRQPQHF. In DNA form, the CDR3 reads TGTGCCAGCAGCTTACCTAACCGGGACAGGGGGCTCCTTCGGCAGCCCCAGCATTTT.

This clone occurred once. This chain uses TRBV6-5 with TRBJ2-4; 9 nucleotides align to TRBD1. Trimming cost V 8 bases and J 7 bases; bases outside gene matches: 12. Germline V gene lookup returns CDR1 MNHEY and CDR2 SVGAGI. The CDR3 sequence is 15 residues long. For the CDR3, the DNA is TGTGCCAGCGGGTTAACAGGGGGCTCGGGGAACATTCAGTACTTC. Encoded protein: CASGLTGGSGNIQYF.

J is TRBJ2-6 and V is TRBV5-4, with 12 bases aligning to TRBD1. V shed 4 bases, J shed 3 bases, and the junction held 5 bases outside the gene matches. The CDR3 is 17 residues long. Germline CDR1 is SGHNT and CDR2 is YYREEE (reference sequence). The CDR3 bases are TGTGCCAGCAGCCCGGGACAGGGGGCAGGTGGGGCCAACGTCCTGACTTTC. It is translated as CASSPGQGAGGANVLTF.

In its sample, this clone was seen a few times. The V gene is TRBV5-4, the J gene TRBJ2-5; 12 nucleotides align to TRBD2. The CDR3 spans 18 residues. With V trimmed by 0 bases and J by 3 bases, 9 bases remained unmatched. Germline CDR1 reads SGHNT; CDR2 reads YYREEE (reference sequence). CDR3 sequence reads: CASSLGTGLAGSKETQYF. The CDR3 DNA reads TGTGCCAGCAGCTTGGGGACAGGACTAGCGGGGTCAAAAGAGACCCAGTACTTC.

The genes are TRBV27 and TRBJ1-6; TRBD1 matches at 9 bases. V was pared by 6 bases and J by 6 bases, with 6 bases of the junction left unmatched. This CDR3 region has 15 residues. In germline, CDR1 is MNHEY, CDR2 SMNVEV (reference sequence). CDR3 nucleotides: TGTGCCAGCAGGGGCGGGACAGGGAGTAATTCACCCCTCCACTTT. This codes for CASRGGTGSNSPLHF.

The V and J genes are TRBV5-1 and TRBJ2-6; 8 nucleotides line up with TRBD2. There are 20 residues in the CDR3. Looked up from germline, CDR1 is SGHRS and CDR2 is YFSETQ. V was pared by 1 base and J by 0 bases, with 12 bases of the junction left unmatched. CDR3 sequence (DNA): TGCGCCAGCAGCTTGCGGGTGGGGCTAGCGGGCGACTCTGGGGCCAACGTCCTGACTTTC. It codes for CASSLRVGLAGDSGANVLTF.

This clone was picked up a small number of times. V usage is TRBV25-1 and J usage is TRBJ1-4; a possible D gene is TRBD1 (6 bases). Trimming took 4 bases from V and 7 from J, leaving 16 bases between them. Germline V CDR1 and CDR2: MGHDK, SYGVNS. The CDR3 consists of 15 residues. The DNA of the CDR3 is TGTGCCAGCAGTGCGAGGGGGGGTTTGGTTGAAAAACTGTTTTTT. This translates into CASSARGGLVEKLFF.

In DNA, the CDR3 is TGTGCCTGGACCAGGGACAGGTACGAGCAGTACTTC. Translating it yields CAWTRDRYEQYF. The rearrangement joins TRBV30 to TRBJ2-7, with 8 bases identical to TRBD1. V was pared by 4 bases and J by 4 bases, with 3 bases of the junction left unmatched. Germline V lookup: CDR1 GTSNPN, CDR2 SVGIG (reference sequence). The CDR3 covers 12 residues. The full variable domain, rest sourced from reference TRBV30 and TRBJ2-7, is SQTIHQWPATLVQPVGSPLSLECTVEGTSNPNLYWYRQAAGRGLQLLFYSVGIGQISSEVPQNLSASRPQDRQFILSSKKLLLSDSGFYLCAWTRDRYEQYFGPGTRLTVT.

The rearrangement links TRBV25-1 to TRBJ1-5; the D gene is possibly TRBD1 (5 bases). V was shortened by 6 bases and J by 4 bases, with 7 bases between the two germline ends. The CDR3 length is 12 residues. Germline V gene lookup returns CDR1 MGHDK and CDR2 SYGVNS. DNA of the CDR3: TGTGCCAGCAGAGCAGGGAATCAGCCCCAGCATTTT. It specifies CASRAGNQPQHF.

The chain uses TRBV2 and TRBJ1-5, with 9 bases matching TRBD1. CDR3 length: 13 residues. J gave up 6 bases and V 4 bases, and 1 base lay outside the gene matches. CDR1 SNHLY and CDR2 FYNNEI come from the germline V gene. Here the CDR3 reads CASSGTGVQPQHF. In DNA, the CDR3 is TGTGCCAGCAGTGGGACAGGGGTTCAGCCCCAGCATTTT.

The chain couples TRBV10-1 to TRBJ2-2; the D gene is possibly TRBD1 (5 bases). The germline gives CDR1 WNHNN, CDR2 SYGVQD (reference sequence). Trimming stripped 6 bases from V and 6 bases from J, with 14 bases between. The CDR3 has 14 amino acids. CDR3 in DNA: TGCGCCAGCAGGAAAGATACAGGATCCGGGGAGCTGTTTTTT. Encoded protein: CASRKDTGSGELFF.

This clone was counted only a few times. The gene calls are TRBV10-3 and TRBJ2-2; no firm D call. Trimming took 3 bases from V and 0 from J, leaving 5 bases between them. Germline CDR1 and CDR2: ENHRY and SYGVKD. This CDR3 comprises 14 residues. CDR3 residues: CAISDSANTGELFF. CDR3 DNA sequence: TGTGCCATCAGTGACTCCGCGAACACCGGGGAGCTGTTTTTT.

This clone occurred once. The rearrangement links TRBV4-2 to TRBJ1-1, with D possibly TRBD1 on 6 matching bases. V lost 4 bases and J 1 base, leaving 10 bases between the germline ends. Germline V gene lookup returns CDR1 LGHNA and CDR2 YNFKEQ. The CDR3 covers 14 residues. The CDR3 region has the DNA TGTGCCAGCAGCCTGGGGGGGGCGAACACTGAAGCTTTCTTT. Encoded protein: CASSLGGANTEAFF.

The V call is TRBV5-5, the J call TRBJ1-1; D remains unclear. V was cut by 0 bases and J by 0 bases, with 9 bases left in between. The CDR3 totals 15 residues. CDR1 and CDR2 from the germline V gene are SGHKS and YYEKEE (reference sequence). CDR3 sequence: CASSLVVVMNTEAFF. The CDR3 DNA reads TGTGCCAGCAGCTTGGTAGTCGTAATGAACACTGAAGCTTTCTTT.

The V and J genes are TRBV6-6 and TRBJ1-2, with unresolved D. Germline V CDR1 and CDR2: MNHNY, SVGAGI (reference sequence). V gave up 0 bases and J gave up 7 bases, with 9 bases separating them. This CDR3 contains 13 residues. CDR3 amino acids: CASSYSSSPGYTF. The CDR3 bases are TGTGCCAGCAGTTACTCTAGTTCTCCTGGCTACACCTTC.

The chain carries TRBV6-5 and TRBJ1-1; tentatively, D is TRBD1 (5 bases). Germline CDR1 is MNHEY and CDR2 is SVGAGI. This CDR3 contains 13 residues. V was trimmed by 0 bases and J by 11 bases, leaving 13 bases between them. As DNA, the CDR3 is TGTGCCAGCAGTTACTCTCAGGGCATTCGGGCTTTCTTT. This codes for CASSYSQGIRAFF.

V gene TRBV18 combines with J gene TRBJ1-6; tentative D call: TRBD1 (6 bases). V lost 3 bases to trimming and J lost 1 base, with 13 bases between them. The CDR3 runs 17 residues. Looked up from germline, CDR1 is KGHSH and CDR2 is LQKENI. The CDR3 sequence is CASSPTRGGSYNSPLHF. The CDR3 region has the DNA TGTGCCAGCTCACCGACCAGGGGTGGATCCTATAATTCACCCCTCCACTTT.

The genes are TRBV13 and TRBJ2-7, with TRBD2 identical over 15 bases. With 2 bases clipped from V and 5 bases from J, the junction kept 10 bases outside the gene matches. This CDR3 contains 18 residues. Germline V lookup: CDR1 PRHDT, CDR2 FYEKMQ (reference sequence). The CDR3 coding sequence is TGTGCCAGCAGCTTAACGGTTGGGACTAGCGGGAGGATCAACGAGCAGTACTTC. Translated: CASSLTVGTSGRINEQYF.

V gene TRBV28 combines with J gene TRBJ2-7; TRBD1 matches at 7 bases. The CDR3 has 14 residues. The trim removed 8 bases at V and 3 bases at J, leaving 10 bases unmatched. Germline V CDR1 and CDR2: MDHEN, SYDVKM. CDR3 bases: TGTGCCAGCCGGCCCCCGGGACAGCTCTACGAGCAGTACTTC. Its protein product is CASRPPGQLYEQYF. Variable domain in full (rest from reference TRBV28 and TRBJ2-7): DVKVTQSSRYLVKRTGEKVFLECVQDMDHENMFWYRQDPGLGLRLIYFSYDVKMKEKGDIPEGYSVSREKKERFSLILESASTNQTSMYLCASRPPGQLYEQYFGPGTRLTVT.

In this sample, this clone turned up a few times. Here the CDR3 DNA reads TGTGCCAGCAGTGACCGTCTAGCGGGGGGCCCCGATACGCAGTATTTT. Amino acids: CASSDRLAGGPDTQYF. V and J are TRBV6-4 and TRBJ2-3; 11 bases match TRBD2. Germline assignment: CDR1 MRHNA and CDR2 SNTAGT. This CDR3 contains 16 residues. After removal of 2 bases from V and 6 bases from J, the junction contained 7 bases not matched to a gene.

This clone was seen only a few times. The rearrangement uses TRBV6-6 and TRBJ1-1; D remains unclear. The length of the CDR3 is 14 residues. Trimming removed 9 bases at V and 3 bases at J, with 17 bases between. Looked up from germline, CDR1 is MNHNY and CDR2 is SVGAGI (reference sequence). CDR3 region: CASYLGRVDTEAFF. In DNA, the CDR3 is TGTGCCAGTTATTTAGGGAGGGTAGACACTGAAGCTTTCTTT.

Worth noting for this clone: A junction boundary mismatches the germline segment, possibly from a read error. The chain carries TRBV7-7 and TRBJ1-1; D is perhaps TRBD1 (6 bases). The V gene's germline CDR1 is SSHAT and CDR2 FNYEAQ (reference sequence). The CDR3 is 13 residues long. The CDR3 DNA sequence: TGTGCTAGCAGCCTGGACAGTAACACTGAAGCTTTCTTT. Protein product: CASSLDSNTEAFF.

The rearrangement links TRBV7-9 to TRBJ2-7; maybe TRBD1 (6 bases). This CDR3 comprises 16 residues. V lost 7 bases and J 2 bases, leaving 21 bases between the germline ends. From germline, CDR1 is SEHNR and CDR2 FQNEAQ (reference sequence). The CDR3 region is CASTGETQGPPYEQYF. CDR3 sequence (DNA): TGTGCCAGCACCGGAGAGACCCAGGGGCCTCCCTACGAGCAGTACTTC. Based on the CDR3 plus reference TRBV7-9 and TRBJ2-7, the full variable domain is DTGVSQNPRHKITKRGQNVTFRCDPISEHNRLYWYRQTLGQGPEFLTYFQNEAQLEKSRLLSDRFSAERPKGSFSTLEIQRTEQGDSAMYLCASTGETQGPPYEQYFGPGTRLTVT.

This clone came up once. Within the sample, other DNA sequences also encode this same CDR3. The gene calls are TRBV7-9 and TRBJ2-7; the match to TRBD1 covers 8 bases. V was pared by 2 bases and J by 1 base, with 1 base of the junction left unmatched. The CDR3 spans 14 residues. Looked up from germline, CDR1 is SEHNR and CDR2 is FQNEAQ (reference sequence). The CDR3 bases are TGTGCCAGCAGCTTACGGGACAGGTCCTACGAGCAGTACTTC. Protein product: CASSLRDRSYEQYF.

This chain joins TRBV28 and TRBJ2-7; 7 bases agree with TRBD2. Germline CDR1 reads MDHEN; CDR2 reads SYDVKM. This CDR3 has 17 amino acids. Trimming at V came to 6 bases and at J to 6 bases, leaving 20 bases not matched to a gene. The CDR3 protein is CASSYREAWRGRGEQYF. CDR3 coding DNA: TGTGCCAGCAGCTACCGGGAGGCGTGGCGGGGTAGGGGCGAGCAGTACTTC.

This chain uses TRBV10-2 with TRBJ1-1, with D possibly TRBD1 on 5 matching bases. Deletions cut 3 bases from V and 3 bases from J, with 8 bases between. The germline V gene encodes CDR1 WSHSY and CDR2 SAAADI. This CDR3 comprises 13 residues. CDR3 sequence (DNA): TGCGCCAGCAGTGATGGGGCGGACACTGAAGCTTTCTTT. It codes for CASSDGADTEAFF.

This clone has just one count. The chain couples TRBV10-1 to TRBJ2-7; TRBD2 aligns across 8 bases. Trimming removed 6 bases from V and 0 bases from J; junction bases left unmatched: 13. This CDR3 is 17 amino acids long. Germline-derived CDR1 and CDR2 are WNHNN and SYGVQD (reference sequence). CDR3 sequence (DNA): TGCGCCAGCAGCCCCATTGGAGCGGGAGCGCGCTCCTACGAGCAGTACTTC. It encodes CASSPIGAGARSYEQYF.

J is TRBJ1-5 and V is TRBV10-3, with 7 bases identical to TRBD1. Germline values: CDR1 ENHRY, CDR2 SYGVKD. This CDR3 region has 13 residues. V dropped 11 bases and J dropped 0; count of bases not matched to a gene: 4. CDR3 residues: CAVRDSSNQPQHF. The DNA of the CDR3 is TGTGCCGTCCGGGACAGTAGCAATCAGCCCCAGCATTTT.